The sequence of this TCR beta chain was determined in a study of blood T cells in healthy people across ages. Whole-study results and caveats: Diversity estimated from one million T cells was considered an underestimate. Naive CD4+ cell counts and diversity both ran higher in long-lived than in aged donors.

Combining a sample-barcoded 5' primer with a J-beta primer mix, a second PCR ran for about 6 to 12 cycles. Each cDNA molecule carried a tag from a template-switch adaptor that contained 12 random nucleotides. TCRdb used MiXCR to reprocess the 5' RACE reads, holding one entry per CDR3 protein. This table holds 700,000 to 900,000 distinct CDR3 sequences, about 55% found once. On this clonotype itself: The antigen is not known.

Each donor's blood draw was approximately 10 milliliters of peripheral blood. Germline V gene lookup returns CDR1 SGHRS and CDR2 YFSETQ. The CDR3 sequence is 16 residues long. The trim removed 4 bases at V and 1 base at J, leaving 10 bases unmatched. The clonotype originates from a man aged 80 or over in good health. V usage is TRBV5-1 and J usage is TRBJ1-1; TRBD1 matches 7 bases. Sequenced material: blood. The CDR3 DNA reads TGCGCCAGCAGCCCTCCCGGGACAGTCAAGAACACTGAAGCTTTCTTT. Encoded protein: CASSPPGTVKNTEAFF.